This T cell receptor beta chain was captured by sequencing in a study of blood T cell repertoires in COVID-19. Overall study context: PBMCs, B-cell-depleted T cells, or T cells were the source of the cDNA or gDNA that made up the material.

The data were produced by immunoSEQ multiplex PCR, yet TCRdb's version contains in-frame clones alone and is incomplete. Of around 76,000 clones in the sample, around 89% were seen once. CDR1 and CDR2 (germline): KGHSH, LQKENI. V lost 5 bases to trimming and J lost 1 base, with 23 bases between them. The CDR3 contains 18 residues. The chain combines TRBV18 with TRBJ1-1; D not certain. Sequencing was carried out using peripheral blood. The receptor was isolated from a man aged 60 to 75 with acute or convalescent COVID-19. CDR3 in amino acids: CASSRLPGGKRENTEAFF. Here the CDR3 DNA reads TGTGCCAGCTCAAGACTCCCGGGCGGTAAACGGGAGAACACTGAAGCTTTCTTT.